This TCR beta chain was captured in a study of CD8 T cells in ankylosing spondylitis. Study-level points and caveats: It appeared that ankylosing spondylitis blood was characterized by a TCR beta motif of about 8 highly homologous variants. Past studies reported some motif variants in reactive arthritis synovial fluid and blood. From matched ankylosing spondylitis synovial fluid, disease-linked clones were reportedly recovered at significantly enriched levels. Disease-linked clones proved CD8+ and comparatively uncommon in peripheral blood.

For this clonotype: Its specificity is not known.

The V end lost 4 bases, the J end lost 2 bases, and 11 bases lay between the germline ends. CDR1 is SGHRS and CDR2 is YFSETQ in the germline V gene. This CDR3 has 14 residues. Construction of TCR beta libraries was performed using quantitative 5'-RACE with molecular barcodes. TCRdb called the 5' RACE reads again in MiXCR, with one record for every CDR3 protein. Here the sample spans a few hundred thousand distinct CDR3 sequences, roughly 8% being singletons. Source material: blood, either unsorted or a sorted T cell fraction (not recorded which). The chain joins TRBV5-1 to TRBJ2-3, with no clear D. This TCR came from a male donor with ankylosing spondylitis. DNA of the CDR3: TGCGCCAGCAGCCGCCTAGAGTACACAGATACGCAGTATTTT. Translation gives CASSRLEYTDTQYF. The whole variable domain, remainder taken from reference TRBV5-1 and TRBJ2-3, is KAGVTQTPRYLIKTRGQQVTLSCSPISGHRSVSWYQQTPGQGLQFLFEYFSETQRNKGNFPGRFSGRQFSNSRSEMNVSTLELGDSALYLCASSRLEYTDTQYFGPGTRLTVL.